This passage covers 28 T cell receptor beta chains from one sample sequenced in a study of blood T cell repertoires in COVID-19. Method: immunoSEQ multiplex PCR; TCRdb's copy keeps in-frame clones and lacks some. The top ten clones hold about a tenth of a sample with a few hundred thousand clones, 80% to 90% of them seen once. Sequences were obtained from PBMCs or T cells enriched from blood (not recorded which). Receptor source: a woman aged 50 to 60 who had recovered from COVID-19.

In this sample, this clone turned up once. This chain joins TRBV21-1 and TRBJ1-6; the table's D call, TRBD1, was not checked against the DNA. TRBV21-1 counts as a pseudogene. CDR3 length: 11 amino acids. The CDR3 sequence is CASRGNSPLHF. The CDR3 DNA reads as TGTGCCAGTAGGGGGAATTCACCCCTCCACTTT.

The J gene is TRBJ1-6, the V gene TRBV12-5, with D possibly matching TRBD1 (6 bases). The length of the CDR3 is 14 residues. The germline gives CDR1 LGHNT, CDR2 FRNRAP. V lost 6 bases to trimming and J lost 10 bases, with 16 bases between them. CDR3 region: CASGPSTGSSPLHF. DNA for the CDR3: TGTGCTAGTGGCCCCTCGACAGGAAGCTCACCCCTCCACTTT.

The chain carries TRBV4-1 and TRBJ2-7; 12 bases line up with TRBD1. J lost 7 bases, V lost 3 bases, and 7 bases had no gene match. Germline CDR1 reads MGHRA; CDR2 reads YSYEKL. CDR3 length: 15 amino acids. CDR3 sequence reads: CASSHTGTGGEEQYF. As DNA, the CDR3 is TGCGCCAGCAGCCATACCGGGACAGGGGGCGAGGAGCAGTACTTC.

This CDR3 is CASSQVKRGSTDTQYF. The CDR3 DNA follows: TGCGCCAGCAGCCAAGTTAAGCGGGGAAGCACAGATACGCAGTATTTT. V is TRBV4-1 and J is TRBJ2-3; 7 positions agree with TRBD2. This CDR3 has 16 residues. Germline trimming cut 1 base from V and 0 bases from J; bases unmatched to any gene: 4. The germline V gene has CDR1 MGHRA and CDR2 YSYEKL.

The V and J genes are TRBV30 and TRBJ1-2; D is ambiguous. The germline gives CDR1 GTSNPN, CDR2 SVGIG (reference sequence). This CDR3 has 12 amino acids. The ends were cut back, 3 bases at V and 6 bases at J, with 11 bases in the middle. CDR3 coding DNA: TGTGCCTGGAGCAGGCAGATCAATGGCTACACCTTC. Protein product: CAWSRQINGYTF.

The gene calls are TRBV7-2 and TRBJ1-2; D might be TRBD1 (5 bases). Trimming removed 3 bases from V and 4 bases from J, with 18 bases in between. This CDR3 is 16 amino acids long. Germline V CDR1 and CDR2: SGHTA, FQGNSA. The CDR3 spells CASSFYKIQGGYGYTF. CDR3 nucleotide sequence: TGTGCCAGCAGCTTTTATAAGATCCAGGGAGGCTATGGCTACACCTTC.

This clone has just one count. The chain employs TRBV28 and TRBJ1-5, with no clear D. The CDR3 totals 13 residues. Trimming cost V 5 bases and J 7 bases, with 12 bases left between them. CDR1 and CDR2 (germline): MDHEN, SYDVKM. The DNA of the CDR3 is TGTGCCAGCAGTGAGATTTTGAGGCAGCCCCAGCATTTT. It is translated as CASSEILRQPQHF.

The chain has TRBV20-1 and TRBJ1-1, with unresolved D. The V and J ends lost 3 bases and 4 bases respectively, with 6 bases between them. CDR1 and CDR2 from the germline V gene are DFQATT and SNEGSKA (reference sequence). The CDR3 runs 11 residues. The CDR3 DNA follows: TGCAGTGCTAGCGCAGGCACTGAAGCTTTCTTT. It encodes CSASAGTEAFF.

The chain couples TRBV20-1 to TRBJ2-7; D might be TRBD1 (5 bases). V lost 5 bases and J 4 bases, leaving 6 bases between the germline ends. Germline assignment: CDR1 DFQATT and CDR2 SNEGSKA (reference sequence). CDR3 length: 10 residues. The CDR3 loop is CSAYRYEQYF. CDR3 DNA: TGCAGTGCTTACAGGTACGAGCAGTACTTC.

The rearrangement joins TRBV7-2 to TRBJ2-7; D possibly corresponds to TRBD2 (5 bases). CDR1 is SGHTA and CDR2 is FQGNSA in the germline V gene. The CDR3 totals 14 residues. V gave up 1 base and J gave up 1 base, with 8 bases separating them. The CDR3 DNA reads TGTGCCAGCAGCTTAGTCCCGGGGTCCTACGAGCAGTACTTC. Amino acids: CASSLVPGSYEQYF.

The V and J genes are TRBV19 and TRBJ1-2; D perhaps matches TRBD1 (5 bases). This CDR3 contains 15 residues. Germline CDR1 LNHDA, CDR2 SQIVND (reference sequence). V was shortened by 0 bases and J by 4 bases, with 12 bases between the two germline ends. Here the CDR3 reads CASSIDRDSTYGYTF. The DNA of the CDR3 is TGTGCCAGTAGTATAGATCGCGACAGTACCTATGGCTACACCTTC.

A few counts support this clone. This sequence joins TRBV18 and TRBJ1-2; 10 bases agree with TRBD1. From germline, CDR1 is KGHSH and CDR2 LQKENI. V lost 2 bases and J lost 4; bases outside the gene matches: 4. The CDR3 covers 15 residues. As DNA, the CDR3 is TGTGCCAGCTCACCAGGGACAGGGGTACCCTATGGCTACACCTTC. It translates to CASSPGTGVPYGYTF.

The count of this clone is one. The chain joins TRBV28 to TRBJ1-5; the D gene is possibly TRBD1 (6 bases). V shed 7 bases and J shed 2 bases, with 15 bases lying between them. Germline-derived CDR1 and CDR2 are MDHEN and SYDVKM. This CDR3 contains 15 residues. CDR3 sequence (DNA): TGTGCCAGCAATGGGGGGGGGCTCGGCAATCAGCCCCAGCATTTT. It is translated as CASNGGGLGNQPQHF.

This clone was counted a single time. The CDR3 loop reads CASSLGGSGYGYTF. DNA of the CDR3: TGTGCCAGCAGTTTAGGGGGCTCCGGCTATGGCTACACCTTC. The gene calls are TRBV27 and TRBJ1-2; TRBD1 is a possible D gene (6 bases). V was clipped by 2 bases and J by 4 bases, with 11 bases between them. This CDR3 has 14 amino acids. CDR1 is MNHEY and CDR2 is SMNVEV in the germline V gene (reference sequence).

The V gene is TRBV27, the J gene TRBJ1-1; 8 bases align to TRBD1. Germline V lookup: CDR1 MNHEY, CDR2 SMNVEV (reference sequence). This CDR3 region has 15 residues. With 4 bases clipped from V and 5 bases from J, the junction kept 9 bases outside the gene matches. CDR3: CASSSRQGLRTEAFF. CDR3 sequence (DNA): TGTGCCAGCAGTTCACGACAGGGGTTGAGGACTGAAGCTTTCTTT.

The CDR3 nucleotides are TGTGCCAGCAGAGCTAGAACCGGGACAGGGAACACCGGGGAGCTGTTTTTT. Its translation: CASRARTGTGNTGELFF. This rearrangement joins TRBV11-3 to TRBJ2-2, with 8 positions matching TRBD1. The CDR3 runs to 17 residues. Germline V CDR1 and CDR2: SGHNT, YENEEA. V dropped 6 bases and J dropped 1; count of bases not matched to a gene: 10.

The chain joins TRBV6-2 or TRBV6-3 to TRBJ1-1, with D tentatively TRBD1 (6 bases). Germline values: CDR1 MNHEY, CDR2 SVGEGT. Trimming shortened V by 5 bases and J by 3 bases, and 10 bases separated the two germline ends. The CDR3 length is 13 residues. CDR3: CASSKGGYTEAFF. CDR3 nucleotide sequence: TGTGCCAGCAGTAAAGGGGGTTACACTGAAGCTTTCTTT.

The V gene is TRBV5-1, the J gene TRBJ1-2; TRBD1 matches at 10 bases. The J segment lost 8 bases and the V segment lost 2 bases, leaving 6 bases of the junction unmatched. The CDR3 extends over 14 amino acids. Germline assignment: CDR1 SGHRS and CDR2 YFSETQ. The CDR3, as DNA: TGCGCCAGCAGCTTTGGGGACAGGGGAGGCGGCTACACCTTC. This gives the protein CASSFGDRGGGYTF.

V and J are TRBV7-9 and TRBJ1-2; D unresolved. Trimming cost V 5 bases and J 4 bases, with 8 bases left between them. CDR3 size: 12 residues. Germline CDR1 reads SEHNR; CDR2 reads FQNEAQ (reference sequence). CDR3 sequence (DNA): TGTGCCAGCAGCGCCGAGGGCTATGGCTACACCTTC. It is translated as CASSAEGYGYTF.

The rearrangement uses TRBV4-1 and TRBJ1-6, with D perhaps TRBD1 (6 bases). Trimming took off 0 bases at V and 6 bases at J, with 9 bases between the two ends. Germline values: CDR1 MGHRA, CDR2 YSYEKL. This CDR3 spans 15 amino acids. The CDR3 here is CASSQERGSNSPLHF. The CDR3 nucleotides read TGCGCCAGCAGCCAAGAAAGGGGGAGTAATTCACCCCTCCACTTT.

V and J are TRBV6-1 and TRBJ1-3; D not resolved. Germline CDR1 is MNHNS and CDR2 is SASEGT. The germline V and J ends were trimmed by 3 bases and 7 bases, with 16 bases remaining between them. The CDR3 consists of 15 residues. The CDR3: CASSERVGAANTIYF. The CDR3 bases are TGTGCCAGCAGTGAGAGGGTGGGAGCCGCCAACACCATATATTTT.

The gene calls are TRBV28 and TRBJ2-3, with 7 bases fitting TRBD2. J gave up 3 bases and V 2 bases, and 17 bases lay outside the gene matches. This CDR3 spans 19 amino acids. Germline assignment: CDR1 MDHEN and CDR2 SYDVKM. CDR3 bases: TGTGCCAGCAGTTTACCAGCGGGGAGCCCAGGAGGATGGACAGATACGCAGTATTTT. It encodes CASSLPAGSPGGWTDTQYF.

Comment on this clone: Different DNA sequences within this sample yield the same CDR3. This sequence joins TRBV5-1 and TRBJ1-1; 7 nucleotides align to TRBD1. Germline-derived CDR1 and CDR2 are SGHRS and YFSETQ. V was clipped by 1 base and J by 1 base; unmatched bases: 4. The CDR3 sequence is 15 residues long. DNA of the CDR3: TGCGCCAGCAGCTTGTGGGGACAGAAGAACACTGAAGCTTTCTTT. Translation gives CASSLWGQKNTEAFF.

V gene TRBV4-1 combines with J gene TRBJ1-6; D is unresolved. Germline-derived CDR1 and CDR2 are MGHRA and YSYEKL. V was shortened by 0 bases and J by 9 bases, with 12 bases between the two germline ends. This CDR3 is 15 amino acids long. Written as DNA, the CDR3 is TGCGCCAGCAGCCAAGAGGAGGCCCGGACTTCACCCCTCCACTTT. Protein sequence: CASSQEEARTSPLHF.

The J gene is TRBJ2-2, the V gene TRBV15; no definite D call. The germline gives CDR1 LNHNV, CDR2 YYDKDF (reference sequence). V gave up 7 bases and J gave up 3 bases, with 12 bases separating them. This CDR3 has 14 amino acids. This CDR3 reads CATTRFPYTGELFF. As DNA, the CDR3 is TGTGCCACCACTAGGTTTCCATACACCGGGGAGCTGTTTTTT.

This clone occurred once. The genes are TRBV19 and TRBJ1-5; no clear D gene. Germline V CDR1 and CDR2: LNHDA, SQIVND (reference sequence). The CDR3 runs to 14 residues. V dropped 5 bases and J dropped 6 bases, with 14 bases sitting between them. CDR3 region: CASSPEGGGQPQHF. The CDR3 DNA reads TGTGCCAGTAGTCCCGAGGGTGGTGGTCAGCCCCAGCATTTT.

This clone was counted only a few times. The V gene is TRBV10-3, the J gene TRBJ1-1, with unresolved D. Trimming shortened V by 6 bases and J by 5 bases, and 16 bases separated the two germline ends. The CDR3 has 14 residues. Germline CDR1 is ENHRY and CDR2 is SYGVKD. In nucleotides, the CDR3 is TGTGCCATCAGGAAGACACAAACCACGACTGAAGCTTTCTTT. Translated, it gives CAIRKTQTTTEAFF.

This sequence joins TRBV30 and TRBJ1-6; perhaps TRBD1 as D (5 bases). This CDR3 comprises 15 residues. CDR1 GTSNPN and CDR2 SVGIG come from the germline V gene (reference sequence). With 3 bases removed from V and 5 bases from J, the gap between germline ends came to 14 bases. As DNA, the CDR3 is TGTGCCTGGAGAATCCGTAACAGGAATAATTCACCCCTCCACTTT. This codes for CAWRIRNRNNSPLHF.